These T cell receptor beta chains were read from a single sample in a study of T-cell reconstitution after alpha-beta-depleted transplantation in children. One entry per CDR3 protein results from TCRdb running MiXCR on the PCR reads. The table lists more than 200,000 distinct CDR3 sequences, roughly 25% of them singletons. This specimen was PBMCs, taken before TCRalphabeta/CD19-depleted stem cell transplant. These receptors were obtained from a girl aged 2-15 years with Fanconi anemia, due to receive a stem cell transplant. Each CDR3 is given with its conserved first and last residue. The D gene is left open where the match is weak. Only some rows state a clone size, as once, few, many or a class for expanded clones.

>many|TRBJ2-5|.|TRBV29-1
CSPRTQETQYF
TGCAGCCCGAGGACCCAAGAGACCCAGTACTTC
>many|TRBJ2-5|.|TRBV12-3/TRBV12-4
CASSLQGAETQYF
TGTGCCAGCAGTCTACAGGGAGCCGAGACCCAGTACTTC
>once|TRBJ2-3|TRBD2|TRBV10-2
CASSRLAGYTDTQYF
TGCGCCAGCTCCCGACTAGCGGGGTACACAGATACGCAGTATTTT
>many|TRBJ2-4|TRBD1|TRBV12-5
CASGLRTGNIQYF
TGTGCTAGTGGTCTCCGGACAGGGAACATTCAGTACTTC
>many|TRBJ1-2|TRBD1|TRBV29-1
CSVETAGGSYGYTF
TGCAGCGTCGAAACCGCAGGGGGGTCGTACGGCTACACCTTC
>.|TRBJ2-6|TRBD1|TRBV28
CASTDLLGQGAF
TGTGCCAGCACCGACTTACTGGGACAGGGTGCTTTC
>many|TRBJ2-7|TRBD2|TRBV20-1
CSAREPSGTSYEQYF
TGCAGTGCTAGGGAGCCTAGCGGGACTTCCTACGAGCAGTACTTC
>many|TRBJ2-7|TRBD2|TRBV4-2
CASSQGTSVAYEQYF
TGTGCCAGCAGCCAAGGGACTAGCGTCGCCTACGAGCAGTACTTC
>many|TRBJ2-7|TRBD1|TRBV12-3/TRBV12-4
CASSWTGDIYEQYF
TGTGCCAGCAGCTGGACAGGGGACATATACGAGCAGTACTTC
>many|TRBJ2-5|.|TRBV29-1
CSVISVQETQYF
TGCAGCGTTATAAGTGTTCAAGAGACCCAGTACTTC
>many|TRBJ1-5|.|TRBV12-3/TRBV12-4
CASSFRGINQPQHF
TGTGCCAGCAGTTTCCGGGGGATAAATCAGCCCCAGCATTTT
>few|TRBJ2-1|TRBD2|TRBV6-4
CASSLSGSRNEQFF
TGTGCCAGCAGTTTGAGCGGGAGCCGCAATGAGCAGTTCTTC
>.|TRBJ2-7|.|TRBV7-2
CASSLNREHQQYF
TGTGCCAGCAGCCTAAATAGGGAGCACCAGCAGTACTTC
>.|TRBJ2-3|.|TRBV7-2
CDSSFLGGRTDTQYF
TGTGACAGCAGCTTCCTCGGTGGTCGGACAGATACGCAGTATTTT
>few|TRBJ2-1|.|TRBV20-1
CSARDPEQLSSYNEQFF
TGCAGTGCTAGAGACCCGGAACAGTTAAGCTCCTACAATGAGCAGTTCTTC
>many|TRBJ2-1|.|TRBV10-3
CAISERKDEQFF
TGTGCCATCAGTGAGAGGAAAGATGAGCAGTTCTTC
>many|TRBJ1-3|.|TRBV28
CASSLALWGLDSGNTIYF
TGTGCCAGCAGTTTGGCGCTTTGGGGGCTCGACTCTGGAAACACCATATATTTT
>many|TRBJ2-7|TRBD2|TRBV20-1
CSASETSGGPYEQYF
TGCAGTGCTAGCGAGACTAGCGGGGGGCCCTACGAGCAGTACTTC
>.|TRBJ2-7|TRBD2|TRBV4-2
CASSQDASGGAYEQYF
TGTGCCAGCAGCCAAGATGCGAGCGGGGGGGCCTACGAGCAGTACTTC
>.|TRBJ2-7|.|TRBV29-1
CSAEGMDSYEQYF
TGCAGCGCTGAGGGAATGGATTCCTACGAGCAGTACTTC
>.|TRBJ2-1|.|TRBV20-1
CSATGLTYNEQFF
TGCAGTGCTACCGGACTAACCTACAATGAGCAGTTCTTC
>.|TRBJ2-2|.|TRBV7-6
CASSPPRGVTGELFF
TGTGCCAGCAGCCCGCCCAGGGGGGTCACCGGGGAGCTGTTTTTT
>once|TRBJ2-7|.|TRBV11-2
CASRDPSTIYEQYF
TGTGCCAGCAGAGACCCGAGTACCATCTACGAGCAGTACTTC
>.|TRBJ1-5|.|TRBV29-1
CSVGTRGDQPQHF
TGCAGCGTCGGGACACGGGGGGATCAGCCCCAGCATTTT
>.|TRBJ2-7|.|TRBV23-1
CASRTTLGDLTSYEQYF
TGCGCCAGCAGGACGACCCTGGGGGACCTCACCTCCTACGAGCAGTACTTC
>few|TRBJ2-3|.|TRBV20-1
CSARGGYQGSAHTDTQYF
TGCAGTGCTAGAGGAGGGTATCAGGGGTCGGCCCACACAGATACGCAGTATTTT
>many|TRBJ2-5|.|TRBV20-1
CSARAGRQETQYF
TGCAGTGCTAGGGCGGGACGCCAAGAGACCCAGTACTTC
>many|TRBJ2-1|.|TRBV15
CATSRDPGNEQFF
TGTGCCACCAGCAGAGATCCCGGGAATGAGCAGTTCTTC
>few|TRBJ2-1|.|TRBV29-1
CSVGQMMGSYNEQFF
TGCAGCGTTGGACAGATGATGGGATCCTACAATGAGCAGTTCTTC
>.|TRBJ2-3|.|TRBV4-2
CASSQRSVGTDTQYF
TGTGCCAGCAGCCAGCGTAGCGTCGGGACAGATACGCAGTATTTT
>many|TRBJ2-3|.|TRBV29-1
CSILRGVEDTQYF
TGCAGCATACTCCGCGGGGTTGAGGATACGCAGTATTTT
>many|TRBJ2-2|.|TRBV10-3
CAISDQQNTGELFF
TGTGCCATCAGTGACCAACAGAACACCGGGGAGCTGTTTTTT
>many|TRBJ2-3|TRBD2|TRBV6-4
CASSGLAGGTDTQYF
TGTGCCAGCAGTGGACTAGCGGGAGGCACAGATACGCAGTATTTT
>few|TRBJ2-3|TRBD2|TRBV7-2
CASSSVAGGSTDTQYF
TGTGCCAGCAGCTCCGTAGCGGGAGGAAGCACAGATACGCAGTATTTT
>few|TRBJ2-7|.|TRBV7-2
CASSRSRLGNYEQYF
TGTGCCAGCAGCCGGTCCAGGCTAGGTAACTACGAGCAGTACTTC
>many|TRBJ2-3|.|TRBV29-1
CSVVGEQGTDTQYF
TGCAGCGTTGTGGGGGAACAAGGCACAGATACGCAGTATTTT
>few|TRBJ2-5|.|TRBV25-1
CASRPHRIAGGETQYF
TGTGCCAGCCGCCCCCATAGGATAGCTGGAGGAGAGACCCAGTACTTC
>.|TRBJ1-5|TRBD1|TRBV6-2/TRBV6-3
CASSYGGTGENQPQHF
TGTGCCAGCAGTTACGGGGGGACAGGGGAGAATCAGCCCCAGCATTTT
>many|TRBJ2-4|.|TRBV3-1
CASSQVYGLAKNIQYF
TGTGCCAGCAGCCAAGTTTATGGACTAGCCAAAAACATTCAGTACTTC
>.|TRBJ2-3|TRBD2|TRBV5-4
CASSLFTLEGLAGPGRRQYF
TGTGCCAGCAGCTTGTTCACCCTAGAAGGACTAGCGGGACCAGGGCGTCGGCAGTATTTT
>.|TRBJ2-3|.|TRBV20-1
CSAPRGGASTDTQYF
TGCAGTGCCCCTCGTGGAGGTGCGAGCACAGATACGCAGTATTTT
>.|TRBJ1-1|.|TRBV20-1
CSARRGTNTEAFF
TGCAGTGCCAGGAGGGGGACGAACACTGAAGCTTTCTTT
>many|TRBJ2-7|.|TRBV3-1
CASSQRAPAGEQYF
TGTGCCAGCAGCCAACGAGCCCCAGCTGGCGAGCAGTACTTC
>.|TRBJ2-3|TRBD1|TRBV5-1
CASSAGTGGRDTQYF
TGCGCCAGCAGCGCCGGGACAGGGGGTCGAGATACGCAGTATTTT
>many|TRBJ2-1|.|TRBV29-1
CSVERAASYNEQFF
TGCAGCGTTGAAAGGGCGGCGAGTTACAATGAGCAGTTCTTC
>many|TRBJ1-1|.|TRBV12-3/TRBV12-4
CASSFTRGTEAFF
TGTGCCAGCAGTTTTACCAGGGGCACTGAAGCTTTCTTT
>.|TRBJ2-1|.|TRBV6-1
CASSEARGGIYNEQFF
TGTGCCAGCAGTGAAGCGCGAGGGGGGATCTACAATGAGCAGTTCTTC